The 32 T cell receptor beta chains presented below share a single source sample, sequenced in a study of cytomegalovirus exposure and HLA in healthy donors. Profiled with immunoSEQ multiplex PCR; TCRdb holds only in-frame clones, not every one. The repertoire holds tens of thousands of clones, with 85% to 90% as singletons. Material: PBMCs. These receptors all stem from a woman aged 18-35 years in good health and CMV-seronegative.

The chain joins TRBV2 to TRBJ1-3; 8 positions agree with TRBD1. Germline CDR1 and CDR2: SNHLY and FYNNEI. Germline trimming cut 4 bases from V and 2 bases from J; bases unmatched to any gene: 4. The CDR3 totals 15 residues. CDR3 region: CASSGQGITGNTIYF. CDR3 bases: TGTGCCAGCAGTGGACAGGGGATCACTGGAAACACCATATATTTT. The whole variable domain, filled in from reference TRBV2 and TRBJ1-3, reads EPEVTQTPSHQVTQMGQEVILRCVPISNHLYFYWYRQILGQKVEFLVSFYNNEISEKSEIFDDQFSVERPDGSNFTLKIRSTKLEDSAMYFCASSGQGITGNTIYFGEGSWLTVV.

The chain couples TRBV21-1 to TRBJ2-7; TRBD1 is the table's D call, not checked against the DNA. TRBV21-1 has pseudogene status. The CDR3 sequence is 15 residues long. The CDR3 DNA reads as TGTGCCAGCAGCGAAAGGGACAGGGAATTTTACGAGCAGTACTTC. Encoded protein: CASSERDREFYEQYF.

V is TRBV29-1 and J is TRBJ1-2; D gene unclear. The CDR3 is 12 residues long. Germline loops: CDR1 SQVTM, CDR2 ANQGSEA. V was cut by 1 base and J by 5 bases, with 8 bases left in between. The CDR3 region is CSVEVEWYGYTF. CDR3 sequence (DNA): TGCAGCGTTGAAGTAGAATGGTATGGCTACACCTTC.

This clone has a single count. V gene TRBV7-9 combines with J gene TRBJ1-4; D unresolved. Germline V gene data show CDR1 as SEHNR and CDR2 as FQNEAQ (reference sequence). This CDR3 is 15 amino acids long. Trimming removed 3 bases from V and 8 bases from J, with 16 bases in between. CDR3 DNA: TGTGCCAGCAGCTTCCGGGTTCCCCAAGGAGAAAAACTGTTTTTT. Residues: CASSFRVPQGEKLFF.

This chain uses TRBV6-5 with TRBJ2-7, with TRBD1 matching 8 bases. Germline V gene sequence: CDR1 MNHEY, CDR2 SVGAGI. The CDR3 spans 15 residues. The J segment lost 0 bases and the V segment lost 4 bases, leaving 5 bases of the junction unmatched. The CDR3 loop is CASSSHRGSSYEQYF. For the CDR3, the DNA is TGTGCCAGCAGTTCCCACAGGGGGAGCTCCTACGAGCAGTACTTC.

This clone showed up just a few times. This chain joins TRBV2 and TRBJ1-6; TRBD1 matches at 8 bases. From germline, CDR1 is SNHLY and CDR2 FYNNEI. Trimming cost V 11 bases and J 8 bases; bases outside gene matches: 8. The CDR3 is 13 residues long. CDR3: CAGSDRGDSPLHF. CDR3 coding DNA: TGTGCCGGTAGCGACAGGGGAGATTCACCCCTCCACTTT. Drawing the rest from reference TRBV2 and TRBJ1-6, the complete variable domain is EPEVTQTPSHQVTQMGQEVILRCVPISNHLYFYWYRQILGQKVEFLVSFYNNEISEKSEIFDDQFSVERPDGSNFTLKIRSTKLEDSAMYFCAGSDRGDSPLHFGNGTRLTVT.

The V and J genes are TRBV19 and TRBJ1-1; 7 bases are a match to TRBD1. V was clipped by 4 bases and J by 3 bases; unmatched bases: 5. The CDR3 covers 14 residues. The germline V gene encodes CDR1 LNHDA and CDR2 SQIVND (reference sequence). The CDR3 DNA is TGTGCCAGTAGTACCCAGGGGGTGTACACTGAAGCTTTCTTT. Its protein product is CASSTQGVYTEAFF.

This rearrangement joins TRBV6-1 to TRBJ2-1; the D gene is possibly TRBD2 (6 bases). The V gene lost 7 bases and the J gene lost 2 bases, with 15 bases spanning the gap. Looked up from germline, CDR1 is MNHNS and CDR2 is SASEGT. The CDR3 is made up of 15 amino acids. This CDR3 reads CASTPGGWAYNEQFF. The DNA of the CDR3 is TGTGCCAGCACCCCCGGAGGGTGGGCCTACAATGAGCAGTTCTTC.

This clone was counted between two and nine times. The gene calls are TRBV7-6 and TRBJ2-7; D might be TRBD1 (5 bases). V gave up 5 bases and J gave up 3 bases, with 11 bases separating them. CDR1 and CDR2 from the germline V gene are SGHVS and FNYEAQ. This CDR3 is built from 13 residues. This CDR3 reads CASSRTDSYEQYF. The CDR3 DNA reads as TGTGCCAGCAGCCGAACCGACAGCTACGAGCAGTACTTC. The variable domain in full, with the rest retrieved from reference TRBV7-6 and TRBJ2-7, is GAGVSQSPRYKVTKRGQDVALRCDPISGHVSLYWYRQALGQGPEFLTYFNYEAQQDKSGLPNDRFSAERPEGSISTLTIQRTEQRDSAMYRCASSRTDSYEQYFGPGTRLTVT.

The chain is built from TRBV18 and TRBJ2-7; possible D gene TRBD1, 6 bases. V was pared by 1 base and J by 5 bases, with 9 bases between. Germline values: CDR1 KGHSH, CDR2 LQKENI. This CDR3 is 13 amino acids long. The CDR3 loop reads CASSPLQGNEQYF. For the CDR3, the DNA is TGTGCCAGCTCACCACTACAGGGAAACGAGCAGTACTTC.

This chain connects TRBV29-1 to TRBJ1-5; 8 bases match TRBD1. After removal of 4 bases from V and 5 bases from J, the junction contained 4 bases not matched to a gene. The CDR3 has 13 amino acids. CDR1 is SQVTM, CDR2 ANQGSEA, per germline. The CDR3, as DNA: TGCAGCGTTGGATACAGGGGGGATCAGCCCCAGCATTTT. This sequence encodes CSVGYRGDQPQHF.

V is TRBV7-9 and J is TRBJ1-1, with 10 bases lining up with TRBD1. CDR3 length equals 15 residues. After removal of 4 bases from V and 3 bases from J, the junction contained 5 bases not matched to a gene. Germline CDR1 and CDR2: SEHNR and FQNEAQ (reference sequence). The CDR3 DNA reads TGTGCCAGCAGCTCCACGGACAGGGGGGACACTGAAGCTTTCTTT. The encoded protein is CASSSTDRGDTEAFF.

This clone was counted a single time. The rearrangement links TRBV5-3 to TRBJ1-5, with a possible D match to TRBD1 (5 bases). Being an ORF, TRBV5-3 has a function that is uncertain. This CDR3 is 15 amino acids long. V lost 2 bases, J lost 6 bases, and 15 bases lay in between. CDR3 region: CARSFGQGGSQPQHF. CDR3 sequence (DNA): TGTGCCAGAAGCTTTGGGCAGGGAGGTTCTCAGCCCCAGCATTTT.

The chain links TRBV9 to TRBJ2-1; 8 bases fit TRBD2. Germline trimming cut 0 bases from V and 7 bases from J; bases unmatched to any gene: 9. Germline V lookup: CDR1 SGDLS, CDR2 YYNGEE. CDR3 length: 16 residues. DNA of the CDR3: TGTGCCAGCAGCGTAGAATGGCGGGAGGCCGGGAATGAGCAGTTCTTC. This sequence encodes CASSVEWREAGNEQFF. Complete variable domain (other parts from reference TRBV9 and TRBJ2-1): DSGVTQTPKHLITATGQRVTLRCSPRSGDLSVYWYQQSLDQGLQFLIQYYNGEERAKGNILERFSAQQFPDLHSELNLSSLELGDSALYFCASSVEWREAGNEQFFGPGTRLTVL.

The gene calls are TRBV19 and TRBJ2-1, with 8 positions matching TRBD2. Trimming at V came to 6 bases and at J to 2 bases, leaving 0 bases not matched to a gene. CDR1 and CDR2 from the germline V gene are LNHDA and SQIVND (reference sequence). The CDR3 runs 13 residues. The CDR3 coding sequence is TGTGCCAGTAGCGGGAGGGCCTACAATGAGCAGTTCTTC. Translation gives CASSGRAYNEQFF.

In DNA form, the CDR3 reads TGCGCCAGCAGCCGTGGGGAGCTCTATGGCTACACCTTC. It is translated as CASSRGELYGYTF. The chain uses TRBV4-1 and TRBJ1-2; the D is unclear. Germline V gene sequence: CDR1 MGHRA, CDR2 YSYEKL. This CDR3 spans 13 amino acids. With 4 bases removed from V and 4 bases from J, the gap between germline ends came to 10 bases.

The chain carries TRBV19 and TRBJ2-7; D is possibly TRBD1 (6 bases). Trimming cost V 7 bases and J 5 bases, with 18 bases left between them. Germline V CDR1 and CDR2: LNHDA, SQIVND (reference sequence). There are 14 residues in the CDR3. CDR3 protein: CASTKERGSHEQYF. CDR3 DNA sequence: TGTGCCAGTACCAAAGAGAGGGGGTCCCACGAGCAGTACTTC.

This clone was counted a few times. V gene TRBV9 combines with J gene TRBJ1-1, with no clear D. V lost 3 bases, J lost 7 bases, and 16 bases lay in between. Per germline, CDR1 SGDLS and CDR2 YYNGEE. This CDR3 comprises 14 residues. The CDR3 DNA follows: TGTGCCAGCAGCGGGTCCTATCGCTCTGATGAAGCTTTCTTT. This codes for CASSGSYRSDEAFF. The full variable domain, rest sourced from reference TRBV9 and TRBJ1-1, is DSGVTQTPKHLITATGQRVTLRCSPRSGDLSVYWYQQSLDQGLQFLIQYYNGEERAKGNILERFSAQQFPDLHSELNLSSLELGDSALYFCASSGSYRSDEAFFGQGTRLTVV.

The chain combines TRBV5-4 with TRBJ2-6, with 7 bases that match TRBD1. Germline V CDR1 and CDR2: SGHNT, YYREEE (reference sequence). The CDR3 extends over 15 amino acids. Trimming at V came to 4 bases and at J to 2 bases, leaving 3 bases not matched to a gene. The CDR3 bases are TGTGCCAGCAGCAAAACAGGGGCTGGGGCCAACGTCCTGACTTTC. This sequence encodes CASSKTGAGANVLTF.

This clone is a singleton in its sample. The chain employs TRBV7-2 and TRBJ1-1; TRBD1 agrees at 7 bases. The germline V gene has CDR1 SGHTA and CDR2 FQGNSA. V dropped 1 base and J dropped 6; count of bases not matched to a gene: 5. The CDR3 sequence is 14 residues long. In DNA form, the CDR3 reads TGTGCCAGCAGCTTAGAGGGGGCCGGCTCTGAAGCTTTCTTT. Residues: CASSLEGAGSEAFF. The full variable domain, its missing parts supplied by reference TRBV7-2 and TRBJ1-1, is GAGVSQSPSNKVTEKGKDVELRCDPISGHTALYWYRQSLGQGLEFLIYFQGNSAPDKSGLPSDRFSAERTGGSVSTLTIQRTQQEDSAVYLCASSLEGAGSEAFFGQGTRLTVV.

V is TRBV7-9 and J is TRBJ2-5, with 9 bases aligning to TRBD2. V was clipped by 0 bases and J by 0 bases; unmatched bases: 5. CDR3 length: 17 residues. Germline lookup yields CDR1 SEHNR and CDR2 FQNEAQ (reference sequence). CDR3 sequence reads: CASSLAGGGVYQETQYF. The CDR3 bases are TGTGCCAGCAGCTTAGCGGGCGGGGGGGTCTACCAAGAGACCCAGTACTTC.

V usage is TRBV30 and J usage is TRBJ1-3, with 7 bases aligning to TRBD1. The CDR3 has 16 amino acids. J gave up 8 bases and V 3 bases, and 16 bases lay outside the gene matches. Germline V gives CDR1 GTSNPN, CDR2 SVGIG (reference sequence). CDR3 nucleotides: TGTGCCTGGAGCCTCAGCCGGACAGGATATATTGACACCATATATTTT. Residues: CAWSLSRTGYIDTIYF.

The V call is TRBV5-1, the J call TRBJ2-5, with D perhaps TRBD1 (5 bases). V shed 1 base and J shed 2 bases, with 9 bases lying between them. Germline values: CDR1 SGHRS, CDR2 YFSETQ. There are 14 residues in the CDR3. The CDR3 DNA reads as TGCGCCAGCAGCTTGATGGGGCTTCAAGAGACCCAGTACTTC. It yields the protein CASSLMGLQETQYF.

The chain has TRBV5-6 and TRBJ2-3, with D perhaps matching TRBD2 (5 bases). Germline V gives CDR1 SGHDT, CDR2 YYEEEE. CDR3 length: 14 residues. V lost 4 bases to trimming and J lost 2 bases, with 11 bases between them. CDR3 coding DNA: TGTGCCAGCAGCCCGGACTGGGCCACAGATACGCAGTATTTT. It yields the protein CASSPDWATDTQYF.

The rearrangement links TRBV7-2 to TRBJ2-6; D not certain. The germline V gene has CDR1 SGHTA and CDR2 FQGNSA. The CDR3 length is 13 residues. V was pared by 5 bases and J by 4 bases, with 6 bases between. CDR3 residues: CASSPTGANVLTF. The CDR3 DNA follows: TGTGCCAGCAGCCCCACAGGGGCCAACGTCCTGACTTTC.

The V and J genes are TRBV7-2 and TRBJ2-7, with D possibly TRBD2 on 6 matching bases. The CDR3 spans 14 residues. CDR1 and CDR2 (germline): SGHTA, FQGNSA. V shed 5 bases and J shed 0 bases, with 11 bases lying between them. DNA for the CDR3: TGTGCCAGCAGCGGAGGCGGGGTCTCCTACGAGCAGTACTTC. Protein sequence: CASSGGGVSYEQYF. The full variable domain, completed using reference TRBV7-2 and TRBJ2-7, is GAGVSQSPSNKVTEKGKDVELRCDPISGHTALYWYRQSLGQGLEFLIYFQGNSAPDKSGLPSDRFSAERTGGSVSTLTIQRTQQEDSAVYLCASSGGGVSYEQYFGPGTRLTVT.

J is TRBJ2-3 and V is TRBV7-3; D is unresolved. This CDR3 is built from 13 residues. Per germline, CDR1 SGHTA and CDR2 FQGTGA. Deletions cut 6 bases from V and 5 bases from J, with 12 bases between. Written as DNA, the CDR3 is TGTGCCAGCAGTGTCGAGCCCCTAGATACGCAGTATTTT. Protein product: CASSVEPLDTQYF. The whole variable domain, filled in from reference TRBV7-3 and TRBJ2-3, reads GAGVSQTPSNKVTEKGKYVELRCDPISGHTALYWYRQSLGQGPEFLIYFQGTGAADDSGLPNDRFFAVRPEGSVSTLKIQRTERGDSAVYLCASSVEPLDTQYFGPGTRLTVL.

V and J are TRBV7-2 and TRBJ2-7, with D perhaps TRBD2 (7 bases). The CDR3 loop spans 14 amino acids. The germline gives CDR1 SGHTA, CDR2 FQGNSA. V lost 0 bases, J lost 9 bases, and 15 bases lay in between. CDR3 sequence: CASSLAGGPDPQYF. Written as DNA, the CDR3 is TGTGCCAGCAGCTTAGCGGGGGGGCCGGACCCGCAGTACTTC.

The chain employs TRBV6-1 and TRBJ1-2; D call uncertain. The CDR3 runs 10 residues. V lost 1 base, J lost 14 bases, and 8 bases lay in between. Looked up from germline, CDR1 is MNHNS and CDR2 is SASEGT. The CDR3 sequence: CASSEVALTF. DNA of the CDR3: TGTGCCAGCAGTGAAGTGGCCTTAACCTTC.

The chain uses TRBV28 and TRBJ2-3; 9 bases map to TRBD1. V lost 6 bases to trimming and J lost 3 bases; unmatched junction nucleotides: 10. CDR3 length equals 16 residues. Germline-derived CDR1 and CDR2 are MDHEN and SYDVKM. The CDR3, as DNA: TGTGCCAGCAGACAGGGGGGGACAGGGCCAACAGATACGCAGTATTTT. Protein: CASRQGGTGPTDTQYF.

This chain joins TRBV15 and TRBJ1-5; D gene uncertain. Trimming left V 5 bases short and J 0 bases short, with 8 bases between. Germline CDR1 and CDR2: LNHNV and YYDKDF (reference sequence). This CDR3 is 14 amino acids long. The CDR3 region has the DNA TGTGCCACCAGCGAGATTTATAGCAATCAGCCCCAGCATTTT. It codes for CATSEIYSNQPQHF.

The CDR3 region is CASLRREGSYEQYF. The DNA for the CDR3 is TGTGCCAGCTTGAGGAGGGAGGGTTCCTACGAGCAGTACTTC. J is TRBJ2-7 and V is TRBV6-1, with 7 bases that match TRBD2. The CDR3 length is 14 residues. Germline loops: CDR1 MNHNS, CDR2 SASEGT. The V gene end was trimmed by 8 bases and the J gene end by 1 base; junction bases not matched to a gene: 8.